One T cell receptor (beta chain) is described in this entry. Repertoires were generated with immunoSEQ multiplex PCR, while TCRdb's copy carries only in-frame clones and drops some. The sample shows about 8,400 clones, around nine tenths of them seen only once. The sample is drawn from a study of T cell clonotyping in hematopoietic cell transplantation. Whole-study context: Blood collection times were about day -28 and days 30, 100, 180 posttransplant.

Germline assignment: CDR1 DFQATT and CDR2 SNEGSKA (reference sequence). Trimming removed 1 base from V and 9 bases from J, with 9 bases in between. The CDR3 is 11 amino acids. The TCR originated in a male patient over 55 who had an allogeneic stem cell transplant from a related donor, so the T cells may come from the graft donor. Some clones in this sample may be carry-over from other donors' samples. The chain carries TRBV20-1 and TRBJ1-1, with D unresolved. The sample was peripheral blood mononuclear cells, taken at the time of graft-versus-host disease after allogeneic stem cell transplant. CDR3 region: CSARVDWKAFF. CDR3 nucleotide sequence: TGCAGTGCTAGAGTCGATTGGAAAGCTTTCTTT.